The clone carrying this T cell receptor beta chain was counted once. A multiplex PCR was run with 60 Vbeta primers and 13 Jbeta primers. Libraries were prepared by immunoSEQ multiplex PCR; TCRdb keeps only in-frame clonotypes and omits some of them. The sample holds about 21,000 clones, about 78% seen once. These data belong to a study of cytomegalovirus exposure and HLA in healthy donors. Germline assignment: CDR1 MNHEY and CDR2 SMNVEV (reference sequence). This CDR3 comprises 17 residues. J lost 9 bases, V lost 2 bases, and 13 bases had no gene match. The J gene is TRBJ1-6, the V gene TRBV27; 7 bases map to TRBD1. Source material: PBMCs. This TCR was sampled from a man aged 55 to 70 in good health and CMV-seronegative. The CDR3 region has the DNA TGTGCCAGCAGTTTACGGGGGACAGACATCCTAGGTTCACCCCTCCACTTT. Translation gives CASSLRGTDILGSPLHF.